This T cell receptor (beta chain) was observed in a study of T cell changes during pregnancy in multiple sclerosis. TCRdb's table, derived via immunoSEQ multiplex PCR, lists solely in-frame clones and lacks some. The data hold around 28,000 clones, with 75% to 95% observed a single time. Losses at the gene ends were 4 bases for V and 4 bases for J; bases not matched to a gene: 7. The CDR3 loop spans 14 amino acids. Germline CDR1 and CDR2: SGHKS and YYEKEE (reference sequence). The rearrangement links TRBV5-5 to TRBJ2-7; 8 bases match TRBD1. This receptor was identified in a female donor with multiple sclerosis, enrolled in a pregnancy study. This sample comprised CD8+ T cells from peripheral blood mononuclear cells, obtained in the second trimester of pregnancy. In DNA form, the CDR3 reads TGTGCCAGCAGCCCGGGGACAGGAAATTACGAGCAGTACTTC. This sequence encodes CASSPGTGNYEQYF. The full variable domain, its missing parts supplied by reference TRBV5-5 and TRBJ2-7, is DAGVTQSPTHLIKTRGQQVTLRCSPISGHKSVSWYQQVLGQGPQFIFQYYEKEERGRGNFPDRFSARQFPNYSSELNVNALLLGDSALYLCASSPGTGNYEQYFGPGTRLTVT.